The rows below give T cell receptor beta chains drawn from one sample of a study of cytomegalovirus exposure and HLA in healthy donors. TCRdb's table, derived via immunoSEQ multiplex PCR, lists solely in-frame clones and lacks some. The table lists about 38,000 clones, 75% to 90% of them singletons. Sequenced material: PBMCs. The receptors were gathered from a middle-aged woman in good health and CMV-seropositive. CDR3s include the opening cysteine and the closing phenylalanine or tryptophan. A D gene is named only where the DNA matches it firmly. Where a row states a size, it is once, few, many or the class of an expanded clone; other rows omit it.

j_call d_call v_call clone_size cdr3_aa cdr3_nt
TRBJ2-7 . TRBV19 few CASRAASSYEQYF TGTGCCAGTAGGGCAGCTAGCTCCTACGAGCAGTACTTC
TRBJ2-3 TRBD2 TRBV11-2 . CASSSGGGGPITDTQYF TGTGCCAGCAGCTCGGGAGGGGGAGGCCCTATCACAGATACGCAGTATTTT
TRBJ2-5 TRBD2 TRBV5-8 . CASSTGIRASGEETQYF TGTGCCAGCAGCACCGGGATTAGGGCTAGCGGGGAAGAGACCCAGTACTTC
TRBJ2-1 . TRBV7-3 . CASSLRRTVNYNEQFF TGTGCCAGCAGCTTAAGGCGGACAGTCAACTACAATGAGCAGTTCTTC
TRBJ2-7 . TRBV19 . CASSIYGQGGYEQYF TGTGCCAGTAGTATCTACGGGCAGGGCGGCTACGAGCAGTACTTC
TRBJ2-5 . TRBV7-2 . CASSLLAWQAQYF TGTGCCAGCAGCTTACTAGCGTGGCAGGCCCAGTACTTC
TRBJ1-5 TRBD1 TRBV9 . CASSPTGGGSNQPQHF TGTGCCAGCAGCCCTACAGGGGGGGGTAGCAATCAGCCCCAGCATTTT
TRBJ1-2 . TRBV18 . CASSADSSYGYTF TGTGCCAGCTCAGCCGATAGCAGCTATGGCTACACCTTC
TRBJ2-7 TRBD1 TRBV2 few CASDDRGNEQYF TGTGCCAGCGATGACAGGGGCAACGAGCAGTACTTC
TRBJ2-1 . TRBV15 . CATSRDPTLEQFF TGTGCCACCAGCAGAGACCCGACACTGGAGCAGTTCTTC
TRBJ2-7 . TRBV7-9 few CATQSSSYEQYF TGTGCAACGCAGTCTAGCTCCTACGAGCAGTACTTC
TRBJ2-7 . TRBV14 . CASSQELRGEQYF TGTGCCAGCAGCCAAGAACTGAGAGGCGAGCAGTACTTC
TRBJ2-3 TRBD2 TRBV2 . CAREGLAASTDTQYF TGTGCCAGGGAGGGACTAGCGGCTAGCACAGATACGCAGTATTTT
TRBJ2-3 . TRBV5-4 . CASSFVGGTDTQYF TGTGCCAGCAGCTTTGTCGGGGGCACAGATACGCAGTATTTT
TRBJ1-6 TRBD1 TRBV13 few CASSLRGSSYNSPLHF TGTGCCAGCAGCCTCAGGGGGAGCTCCTATAATTCACCCCTCCACTTT
TRBJ2-3 . TRBV7-8 . CASIELANTDTQYF TGTGCCAGCATCGAGCTAGCGAACACAGATACGCAGTATTTT
TRBJ1-5 TRBD1 TRBV28 . CASSSPGTGNQPQHF TGTGCCAGCAGTTCCCCCGGGACAGGGAATCAGCCCCAGCATTTT
TRBJ2-3 . TRBV7-7 . CASAIRNTDTQYF TGTGCCAGCGCTATACGAAACACAGATACGCAGTATTTT
TRBJ2-1 TRBD2 TRBV9 . CASSVLDAGGSYNEQFF TGTGCCAGCAGCGTACTAGACGCGGGGGGTAGCTACAATGAGCAGTTCTTC
TRBJ1-5 . TRBV27 . CASSFSISNQPQHF TGTGCCAGCAGTTTTTCCATTAGCAATCAGCCCCAGCATTTT
TRBJ2-7 TRBD1 TRBV2 few CASIRDRGSYEQYF TGTGCCAGCATCCGGGACAGGGGCTCCTACGAGCAGTACTTC
TRBJ2-7 TRBD1 TRBV18 . CASSPREDRGYREQYF TGTGCCAGCTCACCGAGGGAGGACAGGGGGTATCGGGAGCAGTACTTC
TRBJ1-2 . TRBV5-4 . CASSLGDSTSYGYTF TGTGCCAGCAGCTTGGGTGACAGCACCTCTTATGGCTACACCTTC
TRBJ1-2 . TRBV29-1 . CSVEPAGLDGYTF TGCAGCGTTGAGCCTGCCGGGTTGGATGGCTACACCTTC